This is a list of T cell receptor beta chains from one sample in a study of somatic mutations in cytotoxic T cells in rheumatoid arthritis. Sequencing used immunoSEQ multiplex PCR; TCRdb keeps in-frame clones, though not all of them. The data show some 15,000 clones, with around 70% seen just once and about 10% held by the top ten. Sequencing input: CD8+ T cells sorted from blood. These TCRs come from an adult with rheumatoid arthritis. Each CDR3 is given with its conserved first and last residue. A D gene is named only where the DNA matches it firmly. Some rows mark clone size as missing; the rest say once, few, many or name a class of expanded clone.

v_call	d_call	clone_size	j_call	cdr3_aa	cdr3_nt
TRBV5-1	.	.	TRBJ2-7	CASSLVAGYYEQYF	TGCGCCAGCAGCTTAGTGGCCGGGTACTACGAGCAGTACTTC
TRBV2	.	.	TRBJ1-4	CASSEGGGLLEKLFF	TGTGCCAGCAGTGAAGGGGGGGGGTTGCTTGAAAAACTGTTTTTT
TRBV28	.	few	TRBJ1-1	CASSSGRNTEAFF	TGTGCCAGCAGTTCGGGACGGAACACTGAAGCTTTCTTT
TRBV9	TRBD2	.	TRBJ2-3	CASSVPFSSGESTDTQYF	TGTGCCAGCAGCGTACCCTTCTCTAGCGGGGAAAGCACAGATACGCAGTATTTT
TRBV30	.	medium-sized	TRBJ2-1	CAWGLDSSYNEQFF	TGTGCCTGGGGGTTGGACAGCAGCTACAATGAGCAGTTCTTC
TRBV16	.	.	TRBJ1-2	CASSTPHRANPGGYTF	TGTGCCAGCAGCACCCCGCACAGGGCTAATCCAGGGGGCTACACCTTC
TRBV27	.	few	TRBJ2-7	CASSLGHSNFYEQYF	TGTGCCAGCAGTTTAGGACACAGCAATTTCTACGAGCAGTACTTC
TRBV19	.	.	TRBJ1-2	CASSTFPEGYGYTF	TGTGCCAGTAGTACGTTCCCGGAGGGTTATGGCTACACCTTC
TRBV6-5	TRBD2	.	TRBJ2-3	CASSWEGSTDTQYF	TGTGCCAGCAGTTGGGAGGGGAGCACAGATACGCAGTATTTT
TRBV29-1	.	.	TRBJ2-2	CSVAGTQGGTGELFF	TGCAGCGTTGCGGGGACCCAGGGCGGCACCGGGGAGCTGTTTTTT
TRBV15	.	.	TRBJ1-1	CATSRGGRGLNTEAFF	TGTGCCACCAGCAGAGGTGGGAGAGGGCTGAACACTGAAGCTTTCTTT
TRBV6-6	.	.	TRBJ2-2	CASPRDPTNTGELFF	TGTGCCAGTCCTCGGGACCCGACGAACACCGGGGAGCTGTTTTTT
TRBV5-5	.	once	TRBJ2-6	CASSLRGSGANVLTF	TGTGCCAGCAGCTTGCGGGGTTCTGGGGCCAACGTCCTGACTTTC
TRBV18	.	.	TRBJ2-3	CASSPAPPGADTQYF	TGTGCCAGCTCACCGGCCCCCCCCGGGGCAGATACGCAGTATTTT
TRBV7-9	.	once	TRBJ1-3	CASSLGAGYQGNTIYF	TGTGCCAGCAGCTTAGGAGCCGGGTATCAGGGAAACACCATATATTTT
TRBV2	.	few	TRBJ1-2	CASFPFPANYGYTF	TGTGCCAGCTTTCCTTTTCCAGCTAACTATGGCTACACCTTC
TRBV5-6	.	.	TRBJ1-2	CASSLSPLEGFYGYTF	TGTGCCAGCAGCTTATCCCCCCTGGAGGGGTTCTATGGCTACACCTTC
TRBV19	TRBD1	.	TRBJ1-1	CASEAGQVNTEAFF	TGTGCCAGTGAAGCGGGACAGGTGAACACTGAAGCTTTCTTT
TRBV6-5	.	.	TRBJ2-2	CASTPGGTGELFF	TGTGCCAGCACCCCTGGGGGGACCGGGGAGCTGTTTTTT
TRBV7-9	.	.	TRBJ2-5	CASSPAGALPLGETQYF	TGTGCCAGCAGCCCTGCAGGGGCACTACCTCTAGGAGAGACCCAGTACTTC
TRBV5-6	.	.	TRBJ2-3	CASSLGLGGTDTQYF	TGTGCCAGCAGCTTGGGGTTGGGGGGCACAGATACGCAGTATTTT
TRBV9	.	.	TRBJ2-5	CASKSEPEETQYF	TGTGCCAGCAAGTCGGAGCCGGAAGAGACCCAGTACTTC
TRBV14	.	few	TRBJ2-7	CASSQEDYPKYEQYF	TGTGCCAGCAGCCAAGAAGACTACCCCAAATACGAGCAGTACTTC
TRBV6-6	TRBD1	.	TRBJ1-1	CASSYSPDRGNTEAFF	TGTGCCAGCAGTTACTCCCCGGACAGGGGGAACACTGAAGCTTTCTTT
TRBV15	TRBD1	once	TRBJ2-5	CATGGTGGYETQYF	TGTGCCACCGGGGGGACAGGGGGCTATGAGACCCAGTACTTC
TRBV9	TRBD1	few	TRBJ2-7	CASSMTGGFGYEQYF	TGTGCCAGCAGCATGACAGGGGGTTTTGGATACGAGCAGTACTTC
TRBV28	.	.	TRBJ2-1	CASRRPGNEQFF	TGTGCCAGCAGACGGCCCGGAAATGAGCAGTTCTTC
TRBV28	.	.	TRBJ1-2	CASSLRGSYGYTF	TGTGCCAGCAGTTTAAGAGGGTCCTACGGCTACACCTTC
TRBV5-1	.	.	TRBJ1-1	CASSLVLSTEAFF	TGCGCCAGCAGCTTGGTGCTGAGCACTGAAGCTTTCTTT
TRBV7-2	.	.	TRBJ1-4	CASSRDASTNEKLFF	TGTGCCAGCAGCAGAGACGCTTCAACTAATGAAAAACTGTTTTTT
TRBV11-1	TRBD1	.	TRBJ1-1	CASRQQGGYTEAFF	TGTGCCAGCAGACAACAGGGGGGGTACACTGAAGCTTTCTTT
TRBV27	.	.	TRBJ2-1	CASSLGSSSYNEQFF	TGTGCCAGCAGTTTAGGGTCGAGCTCCTACAATGAGCAGTTCTTC
TRBV6-6	.	.	TRBJ1-3	CASSYSKGSGGNTIYF	TGTGCCAGCAGTTACTCGAAAGGGAGCGGGGGAAACACCATATATTTT
TRBV6-5	TRBD2	.	TRBJ2-7	CASSYSSGSDYEQYF	TGTGCCAGCAGTTACTCTAGCGGGAGTGACTACGAGCAGTACTTC
TRBV7-9	TRBD1	.	TRBJ1-2	CASSPRDSYGYTF	TGTGCCAGCAGCCCCCGGGACAGTTATGGCTACACCTTC